Given below is one T cell receptor beta chain in context. As yet, its antigen is unknown. This sample is part of a study of beta chain features in type 1 diabetes. Study background: Approximately 100 million sorted cells were examined across all samples. Study-wide results and limits: TCRB CDR3s from Type 1 diabetes patients were moderately but significantly shorter in all four CD4+ subsets.

Each donor gave one heparinised blood draw averaging around 0.12 L. Expressed TCRB transcripts were sequenced, since all the RNA that had been isolated was reverse transcribed. Assay: immunoSEQ multiplex PCR; the TCRdb copy retains only in-frame clones and omits some. The sample includes about half a million clones, approximately 10% of them seen just once. The clonotype comes from a young woman in good health. Sequenced material: naive CD4+ T cells from blood.

Here the CDR3 reads CASSFQGARSPLHF. CDR3 nucleotide sequence: TGTGCCAGCAGCTTCCAGGGGGCCCGGTCACCCCTCCACTTT. The rearrangement joins TRBV7-3 to TRBJ1-6; 8 bases are a match to TRBD1. Losses at the gene ends were 3 bases for V and 10 bases for J; bases not matched to a gene: 5. The germline CDR1 and CDR2 sequences are SGHTA and FQGTGA. The length of the CDR3 is 14 residues.